This T cell receptor (beta chain) emerged from a study of blood T cell repertoires in COVID-19 (dated by TCRdb to the early 2020s). For the wider study: Samples covering the acute and convalescent phases of COVID-19 were provided by collaborators in the United States, Italy and Spain. The material from the prospective study consisted of cDNA or gDNA derived from T cells, B-cell-depleted T cells, or PBMCs. Deeply sampled blood TCRbeta repertoires from subjects exposed to, actively infected with, or recovered from COVID-19 were included in the dataset. The repertoires were released in a freely available public database meant as a resource for research on the immune response to SARS-CoV-2. Samples were obtained from the ongoing ImmuneRACE study (first 160 participants) and from roughly 1,300 subjects provided by 6 global collaborators. A de-identified subject ID, COVID-19 status, age in years and sex were almost always included in the sample metadata. Where available, HLA class I and class II types were taken from metadata supplied by the sample provider and were not determined by assay-based typing.

Note on this clone: Its antigen is unknown. No quality values exist for individual bases; no much larger clone is one base distant.

TCRbeta CDR3 regions were amplified from genomic DNA using the immunoSEQ Assay, a bias-controlled multiplex PCR. The paper's processing steps were these. The number of nucleated cells in each sample was estimated from the amplification of reference gene primers within the assay. Sequence reads were collapsed and filtered to measure the absolute abundance of every unique TCRbeta CDR3 rearrangement. For each sample, productive Simpson clonality was calculated as the square root of Simpson's diversity index over productive rearrangements. Held by TCRdb, this immuneACCESS table contains in-frame sequences only and omits some clones. Under half of the omission traces to an unresolved V gene where checked; the cause of the rest is unknown. The DNA gave D and trimming, while V, J and clone size come from that table. This sample gives approximately 100,000 clones in total; 85% to 90% of them show up just once. The ten largest account for around 5.5% of the sample.

The germline V gene (reference sequence) provides CDR1 GTSNPN and CDR2 SVGIG. V is pared back by 0 bases and J by 2 bases, with 10 bases lying between the germline termini. The CDR3 has 14 amino acids, counting the end cysteine and phenylalanine. Of the read, only the CDR3 DNA is kept; its 42 bases are in frame from base 1. Beyond this particular receptor, the publication reports: How much clinical and demographic metadata was included differed by source and by participant, and the metadata was provided uncurated.

Each collaborating institution followed its own protocols to collect whole blood in K2EDTA tubes. For TCRbeta analysis, collaborators shipped samples in one of three forms: frozen whole blood, isolated PBMCs, or DNA extracted from either of those sample types. This clonotype originated in a human donor in a cohort sampled during active COVID-19. Sequences were obtained from peripheral blood. The chain links TRBV30 with TRBJ1-1, with TRBD1 as a weak D call on 6 bases. The CDR3 protein sequence reads: CAWSVLGGNTEAFF. The DNA sequence is as follows: TGTGCCTGGAGTGTTTTAGGGGGAAACACTGAAGCTTTCTTT.